A single sample gave rise to the 24 T cell receptor beta chains below, sequenced in a study of CD8+ T cells in alopecia areata. Treatment of the sample: oral pan-JAK inhibitor, 5-10 mg twice daily. The sequencing template was cDNA reverse transcribed from extracted RNA. Libraries were prepared by immunoSEQ multiplex PCR; TCRdb keeps only in-frame clonotypes and omits some of them. The table has 150,000 to 200,000 clones, roughly 66% seen once. The input for sequencing was CD4+ T cells sorted from blood, taken at week 24, from a patient treated with tofacitinib. The origin of the receptors is a human donor with alopecia areata.

This clone was counted a few times. This CDR3 reads CASSFVSGQLYSPLHF. In nucleotides, the CDR3 is TGTGCCAGCAGCTTCGTGTCGGGACAGCTATATTCACCCCTCCACTTT. The chain joins TRBV7-2 to TRBJ1-6; 7 nucleotides agree with TRBD1. This CDR3 is built from 16 residues. The V and J ends lost 3 bases and 8 bases, in that order; junction bases with no gene match: 10. CDR1 and CDR2 from the germline V gene are SGHTA and FQGNSA.

CDR3 in amino acids: CSAMTENTGELFF. CDR3 in DNA: TGCAGCGCAATGACAGAGAACACCGGGGAGCTGTTTTTT. The rearrangement uses TRBV29-1 and TRBJ2-2, with D possibly TRBD1 on 5 matching bases. Per the germline V gene, CDR1 is SQVTM and CDR2 is ANQGSEA. Trimming shortened V by 7 bases and J by 1 base, and 10 bases separated the two germline ends. CDR3 length: 13 amino acids.

The chain's CDR3 is CSVGPSDRNIQYF. The CDR3 region has the DNA TGCAGCGTTGGCCCTTCGGACAGAAACATTCAGTACTTC. The J gene is TRBJ2-4, the V gene TRBV29-1, with D tentatively TRBD1 (6 bases). Germline assignment: CDR1 SQVTM and CDR2 ANQGSEA. This CDR3 is built from 13 residues. V was trimmed by 4 bases and J by 6 bases, leaving 13 bases between them. The variable domain in full, with the rest retrieved from reference TRBV29-1 and TRBJ2-4, is SAVISQKPSRDICQRGTSLTIQCQVDSQVTMMFWYRQQPGQSLTLIATANQGSEATYESGFVIDKFPISRPNLTFSTLTVSNMSPEDSSIYLCSVGPSDRNIQYFGAGTRLSVL.

The chain links TRBV4-3 to TRBJ1-5; D uncertain. V was clipped by 0 bases and J by 4 bases, with 4 bases between them. Per the germline V gene, CDR1 is LGHNA and CDR2 is YSLEER. The CDR3 runs 13 residues. CDR3 DNA sequence: TGCGCCAGCAGCCAAGAAGTTAATCAGCCCCAGCATTTT. Its protein product is CASSQEVNQPQHF.

The gene calls are TRBV30 and TRBJ1-2; D possibly corresponds to TRBD1 (6 bases). Germline CDR1 is GTSNPN and CDR2 is SVGIG (reference sequence). Trimming shortened V by 3 bases and J by 5 bases, and 16 bases separated the two germline ends. The CDR3 extends over 14 amino acids. CDR3 sequence: CAWSPGTNPYGYTF. CDR3 DNA sequence: TGTGCCTGGAGCCCCGGGACAAATCCTTATGGCTACACCTTC.

The V and J genes are TRBV25-1 and TRBJ2-1; 8 positions agree with TRBD2. The CDR3 covers 16 residues. The germline V gene encodes CDR1 MGHDK and CDR2 SYGVNS. Trimming took 1 base from V and 7 from J; bases not matched to a gene: 9. The DNA of the CDR3 is TGTGCCAGCAGTGAATTCCTGACGCCTAGCGGGAATGAGCAGTTCTTC. Its translation: CASSEFLTPSGNEQFF. Supplemented by reference TRBV25-1 and TRBJ2-1, the full variable domain reads EADIYQTPRYLVIGTGKKITLECSQTMGHDKMYWYQQDPGMELHLIHYSYGVNSTEKGDLSSESTVSRIRTEHFPLTLESARPSHTSQYLCASSEFLTPSGNEQFFGPGTRLTVL.

A few counts support this clone. V and J are TRBV6-5 and TRBJ1-1; D perhaps matches TRBD1 (6 bases). Germline CDR1 MNHEY, CDR2 SVGAGI. With 0 bases removed from V and 8 bases from J, the gap between germline ends came to 10 bases. This CDR3 has 13 amino acids. In DNA, the CDR3 is TGTGCCAGCAGTTACTCGACAGGCCTGGAAGCTTTCTTT. The encoded protein is CASSYSTGLEAFF.

The chain uses TRBV5-6 and TRBJ2-5; the D is unclear. V shed 0 bases and J shed 3 bases, with 9 bases lying between them. The CDR3 covers 14 residues. CDR1 is SGHDT and CDR2 is YYEEEE in the germline V gene. The chain's CDR3 is CASSLGASKETQYF. The CDR3 DNA reads TGTGCCAGCAGCTTGGGGGCCAGCAAAGAGACCCAGTACTTC.

The chain couples TRBV7-2 to TRBJ2-5; 9 bases match TRBD1. Germline CDR1 SGHTA, CDR2 FQGNSA. This CDR3 comprises 14 residues. Unmatched junction bases numbered 2, after V lost 5 bases and J lost 1 base. For the CDR3, the DNA is TGTGCCAGCAGCCCGGGACAGGGCCAAGAGACCCAGTACTTC. Translating gives CASSPGQGQETQYF.

The chain is built from TRBV29-1 and TRBJ2-5, with D unresolved. The V end was cut by 4 bases, the J end by 5 bases, with 5 bases between. Germline V gene data show CDR1 as SQVTM and CDR2 as ANQGSEA. The CDR3 loop spans 10 amino acids. The CDR3 nucleotides read TGCAGCGTTGGGGCTGAGACCCAGTACTTC. Its protein product is CSVGAETQYF.

Details on this clone: An end of the junction does not agree with germline; a read error may underlie this. The CDR3 loop reads CAGRNLTDNYGYTF. CDR3 DNA sequence: TGTGCCGGCAGAAACCTGACGGACAACTATGGCTACACCTTC. The V call is TRBV2, the J call TRBJ1-2; D remains ambiguous. The CDR3 loop spans 14 amino acids. Germline CDR1 SNHLY, CDR2 FYNNEI.

The rearrangement uses TRBV29-1 and TRBJ1-2, with a weak D call TRBD1 (5 bases). This CDR3 comprises 13 residues. Deletions cut 1 base from V and 6 bases from J, with 12 bases between. From germline, CDR1 is SQVTM and CDR2 ANQGSEA. CDR3 sequence (DNA): TGCAGCGTTGAAGTTGGCAGGGCTAATGGCTACACCTTC. Protein: CSVEVGRANGYTF.

The gene calls are TRBV29-1 and TRBJ2-7; D call uncertain. Trimming removed 3 bases at V and 1 base at J, with 7 bases between. The germline V gene encodes CDR1 SQVTM and CDR2 ANQGSEA. The CDR3 has 12 amino acids. CDR3 sequence reads: CSVEDPSYEQYF. In DNA form, the CDR3 reads TGCAGCGTTGAGGACCCGTCCTACGAGCAGTACTTC.

The rearrangement joins TRBV2 to TRBJ1-1; D gene unclear. CDR1 and CDR2 from the germline V gene are SNHLY and FYNNEI. The CDR3 contains 13 residues. V shed 4 bases and J shed 1 base, with 7 bases lying between them. The CDR3 DNA reads as TGTGCCAGCAGTGTCACGGAGAACACTGAAGCTTTCTTT. Amino acids: CASSVTENTEAFF.

This chain connects TRBV29-1 to TRBJ1-4, with TRBD1 matching over 7 bases. V dropped 7 bases and J dropped 8; count of bases not matched to a gene: 10. CDR1 and CDR2 from the germline V gene are SQVTM and ANQGSEA. The CDR3 has 13 amino acids. The CDR3 spells CSAGDSAWEKLFF. Written as DNA, the CDR3 is TGCAGCGCCGGGGACAGTGCATGGGAAAAACTGTTTTTT.

The CDR3 DNA reads as TGCGCCAGCAGCGCCAGACTAGCGGGGATCGCAGATACGCAGTATTTT. It yields the protein CASSARLAGIADTQYF. This chain joins TRBV5-1 and TRBJ2-3, with 11 bases matching TRBD2. CDR3 length: 16 amino acids. V lost 4 bases, J lost 4 bases, and 8 bases stayed unmatched. From germline, CDR1 is SGHRS and CDR2 YFSETQ.

The chain combines TRBV30 with TRBJ1-1, with D possibly TRBD1 on 5 matching bases. Germline loops: CDR1 GTSNPN, CDR2 SVGIG (reference sequence). The V end was cut by 1 base, the J end by 8 bases, with 11 bases between. CDR3 length: 12 amino acids. The CDR3, as DNA: TGTGCCTGGAGTGAGGGGCACAGGGAAGCTTTCTTT. Translated, it gives CAWSEGHREAFF. Looking up the rest from reference TRBV30 and TRBJ1-1 gives the full variable domain: SQTIHQWPATLVQPVGSPLSLECTVEGTSNPNLYWYRQAAGRGLQLLFYSVGIGQISSEVPQNLSASRPQDRQFILSSKKLLLSDSGFYLCAWSEGHREAFFGQGTRLTVV.

The rearrangement links TRBV4-3 to TRBJ2-4; 11 bases match TRBD2. This CDR3 region has 17 residues. Germline lookup yields CDR1 LGHNA and CDR2 YSLEER. The J segment lost 4 bases and the V segment lost 0 bases, leaving 5 bases of the junction unmatched. DNA of the CDR3: TGCGCCAGCAGCCAAGATAGCGGGGGGGCTCGAAAAAACATTCAGTACTTC. Protein product: CASSQDSGGARKNIQYF.

This sequence joins TRBV6-5 and TRBJ1-1; 7 bases map to TRBD1. This CDR3 comprises 14 residues. J lost 4 bases, V lost 6 bases, and 8 bases had no gene match. Germline CDR1 and CDR2: MNHEY and SVGAGI. The DNA of the CDR3 is TGTGCCAGCAGGGTCGAGACAGGGCCCACTGAAGCTTTCTTT. Translating it yields CASRVETGPTEAFF.

The rearrangement joins TRBV15 to TRBJ2-3; TRBD2 matches at 11 bases. This CDR3 has 15 residues. Germline trimming cut 0 bases from V and 6 bases from J; bases unmatched to any gene: 2. Germline V lookup: CDR1 LNHNV, CDR2 YYDKDF (reference sequence). The CDR3 reads CATSRERLAGDTQYF. CDR3 coding DNA: TGTGCCACCAGCAGAGAAAGACTAGCGGGGGATACGCAGTATTTT.

This clone was seen only a few times. The J gene is TRBJ2-1, the V gene TRBV19; 7 nucleotides agree with TRBD1. The trim removed 5 bases at V and 7 bases at J, leaving 14 bases unmatched. This CDR3 is 16 amino acids long. Germline loops: CDR1 LNHDA, CDR2 SQIVND (reference sequence). The chain's CDR3 is CASSDPGGRFGNEQFF. DNA for the CDR3: TGTGCCAGTAGTGATCCAGGGGGTCGGTTCGGGAATGAGCAGTTCTTC.

The chain combines TRBV20-1 with TRBJ2-3; D remains ambiguous. Between the trimmed V and J ends, which lost 6 bases and 4 bases, there was a span of 8 bases. The CDR3 is made up of 11 amino acids. The V gene's germline CDR1 is DFQATT and CDR2 SNEGSKA (reference sequence). In nucleotides, the CDR3 is TGCAGTGCCATAGCATCAGATACGCAGTATTTT. Its translation is CSAIASDTQYF.

This chain links TRBV29-1 with TRBJ1-5; D is perhaps TRBD1 (6 bases). The CDR3 has 13 residues. The germline CDR1 and CDR2 sequences are SQVTM and ANQGSEA. The V gene lost 5 bases and the J gene lost 5 bases, with 13 bases spanning the gap. The CDR3 spells CSVRLPGDQPQHF. CDR3 bases: TGCAGCGTTCGTCTACCAGGGGATCAGCCCCAGCATTTT.

On this clone itself: Other DNA sequences within the sample encode an identical CDR3. The chain combines TRBV4-1 with TRBJ1-5; D uncertain. CDR3 size: 14 residues. Trimming stripped 3 bases from V and 1 base from J, with 7 bases between. Germline CDR1 is MGHRA and CDR2 is YSYEKL. CDR3 sequence: CASSQERSNQPQHF. CDR3 in DNA: TGCGCCAGCAGCCAGGAAAGAAGCAATCAGCCCCAGCATTTT.